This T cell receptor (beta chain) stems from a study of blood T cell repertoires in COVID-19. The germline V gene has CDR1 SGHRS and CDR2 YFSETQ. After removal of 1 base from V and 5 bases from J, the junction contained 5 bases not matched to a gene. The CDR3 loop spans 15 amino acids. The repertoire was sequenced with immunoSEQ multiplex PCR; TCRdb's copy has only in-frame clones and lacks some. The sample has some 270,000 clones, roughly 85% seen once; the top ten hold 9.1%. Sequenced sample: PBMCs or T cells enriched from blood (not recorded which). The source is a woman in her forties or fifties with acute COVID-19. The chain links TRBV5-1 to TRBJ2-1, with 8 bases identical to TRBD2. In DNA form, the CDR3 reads TGCGCCAGCAGCTTGCGTCTAGCGGGCCACAATGAGCAGTTCTTC. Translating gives CASSLRLAGHNEQFF.